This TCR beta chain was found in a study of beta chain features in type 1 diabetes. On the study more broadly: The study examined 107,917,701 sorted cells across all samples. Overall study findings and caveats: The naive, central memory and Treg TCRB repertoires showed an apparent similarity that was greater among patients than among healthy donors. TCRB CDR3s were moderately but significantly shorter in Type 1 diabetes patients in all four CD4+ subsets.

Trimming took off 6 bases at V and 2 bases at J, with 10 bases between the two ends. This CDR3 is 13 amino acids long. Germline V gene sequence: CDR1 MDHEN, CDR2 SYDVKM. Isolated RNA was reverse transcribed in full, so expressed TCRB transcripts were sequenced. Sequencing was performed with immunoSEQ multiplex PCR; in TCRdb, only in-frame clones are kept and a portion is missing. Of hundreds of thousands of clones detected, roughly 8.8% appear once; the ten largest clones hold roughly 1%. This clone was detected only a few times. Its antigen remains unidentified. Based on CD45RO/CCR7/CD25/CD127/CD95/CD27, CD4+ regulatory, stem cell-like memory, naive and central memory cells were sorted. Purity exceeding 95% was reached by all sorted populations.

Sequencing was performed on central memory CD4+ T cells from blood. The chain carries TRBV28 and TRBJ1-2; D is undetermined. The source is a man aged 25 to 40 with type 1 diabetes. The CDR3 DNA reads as TGTGCCAGCAGCCGCACAGCGAACTATGGCTACACCTTC. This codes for CASSRTANYGYTF.